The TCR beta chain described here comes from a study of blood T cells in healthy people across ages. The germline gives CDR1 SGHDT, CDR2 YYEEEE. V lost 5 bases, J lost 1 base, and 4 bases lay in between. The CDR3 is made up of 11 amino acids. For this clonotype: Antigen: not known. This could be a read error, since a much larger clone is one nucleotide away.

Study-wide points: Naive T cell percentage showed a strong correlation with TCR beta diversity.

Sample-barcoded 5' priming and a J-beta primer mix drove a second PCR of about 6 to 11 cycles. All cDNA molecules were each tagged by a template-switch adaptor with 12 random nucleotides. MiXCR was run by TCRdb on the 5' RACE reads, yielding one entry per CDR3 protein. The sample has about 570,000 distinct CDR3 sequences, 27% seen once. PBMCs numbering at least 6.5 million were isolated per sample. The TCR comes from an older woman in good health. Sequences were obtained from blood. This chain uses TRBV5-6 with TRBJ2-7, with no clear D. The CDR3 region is CASRRSYEQYF. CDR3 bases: TGTGCCAGCAGGCGTTCCTACGAGCAGTACTTC.